This entry lists 10 T cell receptor beta chains sequenced from one sample in a study of blood T cells in healthy people across ages. A second about 6 to 12 cycle PCR used barcoded and J-beta primers. TCRdb redid the calling of the 5' RACE reads with MiXCR, one entry per CDR3 protein. The data contain 1.5 million to 2 million distinct CDR3 sequences, about 30% of them singletons. The sample was blood. The source of these receptors is a woman aged 25-40 years in good health.

This clonotype was seen at least ten times. The chain employs TRBV7-2 and TRBJ2-1; 9 nucleotides align to TRBD2. Germline CDR1 is SGHTA and CDR2 is FQGNSA. The CDR3 is 15 residues long. Trimming cost V 5 bases and J 9 bases; bases outside gene matches: 11. CDR3 sequence reads: CASSPFSGRESEQFF. The CDR3, as DNA: TGTGCCAGCAGCCCCTTTAGCGGGAGAGAGAGTGAGCAGTTCTTC. Using reference TRBV7-2 and TRBJ2-1 for the parts outside the CDR3, the full variable domain is GAGVSQSPSNKVTEKGKDVELRCDPISGHTALYWYRQSLGQGLEFLIYFQGNSAPDKSGLPSDRFSAERTGGSVSTLTIQRTQQEDSAVYLCASSPFSGRESEQFFGPGTRLTVL.

The genes are TRBV11-2 and TRBJ2-1; no clear D gene. V was clipped by 2 bases and J by 5 bases, with 10 bases between them. Germline V gives CDR1 SGHAT, CDR2 FQNNGV. The CDR3 loop spans 14 amino acids. The chain's CDR3 is CASSLSRNNNEQFF. CDR3 DNA: TGTGCCAGCAGCTTATCCAGGAACAACAATGAGCAGTTCTTC. The variable domain in full, with the rest retrieved from reference TRBV11-2 and TRBJ2-1, is EAGVAQSPRYKIIEKRQSVAFWCNPISGHATLYWYQQILGQGPKLLIQFQNNGVVDDSQLPKDRFSAERLKGVDSTLKIQPAKLEDSAVYLCASSLSRNNNEQFFGPGTRLTVL.

The CDR3 bases are TGCGCCAGCTTCCAGGGGGAGGGCCGAAATGAGCAGTTCTTC. This gives the protein CASFQGEGRNEQFF. The chain has TRBV5-1 and TRBJ2-1; D may be TRBD1 or TRBD2 (7 bases each). V gave up 7 bases and J gave up 7 bases, with 18 bases separating them. The germline gives CDR1 SGHRS, CDR2 YFSETQ. This CDR3 is 14 amino acids long.

This clonotype was counted at least ten times. V gene TRBV6-5 combines with J gene TRBJ2-3; D ambiguous. The CDR3 length is 11 residues. The germline CDR1 and CDR2 sequences are MNHEY and SVGAGI. V lost 6 bases and J lost 6, with 7 bases in between. The CDR3 nucleotides are TGTGCCAGCAGGAGTTTGGATACGCAGTATTTT. The encoded protein is CASRSLDTQYF.

V and J are TRBV28 and TRBJ2-3; D may be TRBD1 or TRBD2 (5 bases each). This CDR3 has 13 amino acids. From germline, CDR1 is MDHEN and CDR2 SYDVKM. V was trimmed by 8 bases and J by 6 bases, leaving 15 bases between them. For the CDR3, the DNA is TGTGCCAGCTTTCGGGGCCCCGTGGATACGCAGTATTTT. It is translated as CASFRGPVDTQYF.

The J gene is TRBJ2-4, the V gene TRBV7-2; D might be TRBD1 (5 bases). Germline CDR1 reads SGHTA; CDR2 reads FQGNSA. Deletions cut 1 base from V and 3 bases from J, with 10 bases between. CDR3 length: 15 residues. The chain's CDR3 is CASSLGRDVKNIQYF. The CDR3 DNA follows: TGTGCCAGCAGCTTAGGCAGGGATGTCAAAAACATTCAGTACTTC.

The CDR3 coding sequence is TGTGCCAGCAGCCCGGACAGGGGTGGCGGGGAGCTGTTTTTT. Residues: CASSPDRGGGELFF. V gene TRBV7-2 combines with J gene TRBJ2-2, with 9 bases identical to TRBD1. CDR1 is SGHTA and CDR2 is FQGNSA in the germline V gene. Trimming at V came to 5 bases and at J to 7 bases, leaving 5 bases not matched to a gene. The CDR3 covers 14 residues.

The V call is TRBV7-2, the J call TRBJ2-1; D is perhaps TRBD1 or TRBD2 (5 bases each). V was cut by 5 bases and J by 7 bases, with 18 bases left in between. Germline V lookup: CDR1 SGHTA, CDR2 FQGNSA. The CDR3 has 15 residues. CDR3 amino acids: CASSRAGTERNEQFF. CDR3 DNA: TGTGCCAGCAGCCGAGCCGGGACCGAACGTAATGAGCAGTTCTTC.

A few counts support this clonotype. J is TRBJ1-5 and V is TRBV30; TRBD1 is a possible D gene (6 bases). From germline, CDR1 is GTSNPN and CDR2 SVGIG (reference sequence). The length of the CDR3 is 14 residues. Trimming took off 2 bases at V and 14 bases at J, with 22 bases between the two ends. CDR3 nucleotide sequence: TGTGCCTGGAGTAGAGGCCTAGGGGGTCAGGGCGAGCATTTT. Amino acid sequence: CAWSRGLGGQGEHF.

A few counts support this clonotype. The rearrangement joins TRBV3-1 to TRBJ2-7; maybe TRBD1 (6 bases). Trimming cost V 0 bases and J 6 bases, with 15 bases left between them. Germline CDR1 and CDR2: LGHDT and YNNKEL (reference sequence). The CDR3 has 15 residues. This CDR3 is CASSQDPGGTSEQYF. As DNA, the CDR3 is TGTGCCAGCAGCCAAGATCCTGGGGGCACTTCCGAGCAGTACTTC.